The TCR beta chain under discussion was sequenced for a study of blood T cells in healthy people across ages. Notes on the study in general: Estimated diversity, derived from one million T cells, was regarded as an underestimate.

Trimming cost V 0 bases and J 3 bases, with 9 bases left between them. The CDR3 has 15 amino acids. Germline CDR1 ENHRY, CDR2 SYGVKD. PCR was performed a second time for about 6 to 12 cycles using a sample-barcoded 5' primer and a J-beta primer mix. From the 5' RACE reads, TCRdb called clonotypes with MiXCR, one entry per CDR3 protein. Altogether 1.5 million to 2 million distinct CDR3 sequences are present, about two fifths being singletons, with the ten largest covering around 23%. Regarding this clonotype: Its antigen is unidentified.

The material sequenced was blood. The chain couples TRBV10-3 to TRBJ2-1; perhaps TRBD1 as D (6 bases). This clonotype was sampled from a human donor in good health. CDR3 region: CAISESGASYNEQFF. In DNA, the CDR3 is TGTGCCATCAGTGAGTCGGGGGCCAGCTACAATGAGCAGTTCTTC.